This entry lists 31 T cell receptor beta chains sequenced from one sample in a study of cytomegalovirus exposure and HLA in healthy donors (dated by TCRdb to about 2017). The library relied on the immunoSEQ multiplex PCR assay. A mixture of 60 forward primers for TCR Vbeta segments and 13 reverse primers for TCR Jbeta segments was used in the multiplex PCR. TCRdb stores this immuneACCESS table with in-frame sequences only. Part of the clones is absent; in the studies checked, under half of the shortfall reflects unresolved V genes, and no reason is known for the rest. Across this sample there are around 160,000 clones, with 75% to 90% seen only once. Less than 2% of the sample belongs to the ten largest clones. The sequenced material came from PBMCs. The receptors originated from a woman aged 18 to 35 in good health and CMV-seronegative.

The gene calls are TRBV2 and TRBJ2-7; 11 bases are a match to TRBD2. The CDR3 consists of 19 residues. V was pared by 4 bases and J by 2 bases, with 16 bases of the junction left unmatched. CDR1 SNHLY and CDR2 FYNNEI come from the germline V gene. The CDR3 DNA follows: TGTGCCAGCAGTGGGGTTCGGCTAGCGGGGGGCTGGCCCCCCTACGAGCAGTACTTC. It specifies CASSGVRLAGGWPPYEQYF.

This clone was picked up one time. V and J are TRBV12-5 and TRBJ1-5; 10 bases fit TRBD1. The CDR3 contains 18 residues. J was trimmed by 2 bases and V by 0 bases; bases with no gene match: 7. The germline gives CDR1 LGHNT, CDR2 FRNRAP. For the CDR3, the DNA is TGTGCTAGTGGTTTGGTACCTTCCGGGACAGGGGGCAATCAGCCCCAGCATTTT. This encodes CASGLVPSGTGGNQPQHF.

V and J are TRBV4-1 and TRBJ2-5; 8 bases fit TRBD2. The CDR3 is made up of 15 amino acids. Trimming at V came to 4 bases and at J to 9 bases, leaving 13 bases not matched to a gene. Germline lookup yields CDR1 MGHRA and CDR2 YSYEKL. The CDR3 spells CASSLGRGALEAQYF. In nucleotides, the CDR3 is TGCGCCAGCAGCCTAGGGCGGGGGGCCCTTGAGGCCCAGTACTTC.

The rearrangement links TRBV6-1 to TRBJ2-5, with TRBD2 identical over 10 bases. This CDR3 is 17 amino acids long. Looked up from germline, CDR1 is MNHNS and CDR2 is SASEGT. V shed 3 bases and J 5 bases; nucleotides not matched to a gene: 12. The CDR3 DNA reads TGTGCCAGCAGTGAGGGATTTAGCGGGGGGTATGAGGAGACCCAGTACTTC. Protein sequence: CASSEGFSGGYEETQYF.

This clone was detected once. V and J are TRBV11-3 and TRBJ1-4, with 7 bases lining up with TRBD1. V shed 5 bases and J 8 bases; nucleotides not matched to a gene: 11. The CDR3 has 15 amino acids. Germline V CDR1 and CDR2: SGHNT, YENEEA. The CDR3 sequence is CASSPVTGAREKLFF. The DNA for the CDR3 is TGTGCCAGCAGCCCTGTAACAGGGGCGCGAGAAAAACTGTTTTTT.

The rearrangement joins TRBV5-1 to TRBJ2-5, with 9 bases identical to TRBD2. The germline V gene encodes CDR1 SGHRS and CDR2 YFSETQ. Trimming took 7 bases from V and 3 from J; bases not matched to a gene: 22. This CDR3 has 19 residues. The CDR3, as DNA: TGCGCCAGCGCTCGGGGGGGGCTAGCGGGGCCAGCGGGGAAAGAGACCCAGTACTTC. It is translated as CASARGGLAGPAGKETQYF. Complete variable domain (other parts from reference TRBV5-1 and TRBJ2-5): KAGVTQTPRYLIKTRGQQVTLSCSPISGHRSVSWYQQTPGQGLQFLFEYFSETQRNKGNFPGRFSGRQFSNSRSEMNVSTLELGDSALYLCASARGGLAGPAGKETQYFGPGTRLLVL.

V gene TRBV19 combines with J gene TRBJ1-5, with 10 positions matching TRBD1. After removal of 6 bases from V and 9 bases from J, the junction contained 11 bases not matched to a gene. Per germline, CDR1 LNHDA and CDR2 SQIVND (reference sequence). This CDR3 contains 15 residues. In nucleotides, the CDR3 is TGTGCCAGTAGGGGGGGACAGGGGCCTGGATGGCCCCAGCATTTT. As protein: CASRGGQGPGWPQHF.

Only one count was recorded for this clone. The rearrangement links TRBV6-6 to TRBJ1-2, with D maybe TRBD1 (6 bases). This CDR3 is built from 13 residues. Deletions cut 5 bases from V and 0 bases from J, with 7 bases between. The V gene's germline CDR1 is MNHNY and CDR2 SVGAGI (reference sequence). CDR3 region: CASSDRTNYGYTF. The CDR3 DNA reads as TGTGCCAGCAGTGACAGGACTAACTATGGCTACACCTTC.

The genes are TRBV18 and TRBJ2-7; D possibly corresponds to TRBD2 (5 bases). V was trimmed by 3 bases and J by 4 bases, leaving 7 bases between them. The germline V gene has CDR1 KGHSH and CDR2 LQKENI. There are 12 residues in the CDR3. The CDR3 here is CASSPEGYEQYF. CDR3 nucleotides: TGTGCCAGCTCACCTGAGGGTTACGAGCAGTACTTC.

In this sample, this clone turned up once. The chain couples TRBV27 to TRBJ2-7; D gene ambiguous. Germline CDR1 is MNHEY and CDR2 is SMNVEV (reference sequence). With 8 bases removed from V and 5 bases from J, the gap between germline ends came to 19 bases. The CDR3 loop spans 14 amino acids. The CDR3 is CASAYVASWDEQYF. CDR3 coding DNA: TGTGCCAGCGCTTATGTAGCCTCCTGGGACGAGCAGTACTTC.

The chain combines TRBV11-2 with TRBJ2-1, with no clear D. The CDR3 is made up of 15 amino acids. Germline V gene sequence: CDR1 SGHAT, CDR2 FQNNGV. V gave up 3 bases and J gave up 2 bases, with 11 bases separating them. The CDR3 here is CASSLELGTYNEQFF. The CDR3 DNA reads as TGTGCCAGCAGCTTGGAGCTAGGAACCTACAATGAGCAGTTCTTC.

Points on this clone: Sequence at one end of the junction differs from germline and may be a read error. The chain carries TRBV7-9 and TRBJ2-5; tentatively, D is TRBD1 (6 bases). The CDR3 is 18 residues long. Germline V CDR1 and CDR2: SEHNR, FQNEAQ (reference sequence). The CDR3 spells CSSSLKGGVEAREETQYF. CDR3 sequence (DNA): TGTTCCAGCAGCTTAAAAGGGGGTGTTGAAGCCAGGGAAGAGACCCAGTACTTC.

This chain links TRBV19 with TRBJ2-3, with D perhaps matching TRBD2 (6 bases). V lost 5 bases, J lost 10 bases, and 16 bases lay in between. CDR1 and CDR2 from the germline V gene are LNHDA and SQIVND (reference sequence). This CDR3 is 13 amino acids long. CDR3 in amino acids: CASSRGRDSPQYF. CDR3 in DNA: TGTGCCAGTAGTCGGGGCCGGGACTCCCCGCAGTATTTT.

This clone was observed once. The chain couples TRBV7-6 to TRBJ2-1; 10 bases map to TRBD2. The CDR3 has 18 residues. After removal of 1 base from V and 0 bases from J, the junction contained 6 bases not matched to a gene. The V gene's germline CDR1 is SGHVS and CDR2 FNYEAQ. The CDR3 DNA follows: TGTGCCAGCAGCTTAGTTAGCGGGGGGCCGAGCTCCTACAATGAGCAGTTCTTC. Translating it yields CASSLVSGGPSSYNEQFF.

J is TRBJ2-3 and V is TRBV6-5, with D possibly matching TRBD2 (6 bases). Trimming stripped 2 bases from V and 1 base from J, with 13 bases between. The CDR3 consists of 16 residues. Germline V gives CDR1 MNHEY, CDR2 SVGAGI. DNA for the CDR3: TGTGCCAGCAGTTACGGCGGGGAGTGGGGCACAGATACGCAGTATTTT. It codes for CASSYGGEWGTDTQYF.

This clone has more than one count but fewer than ten. The rearrangement uses TRBV19 and TRBJ1-5; D uncertain. Germline V lookup: CDR1 LNHDA, CDR2 SQIVND (reference sequence). The V gene lost 1 base and the J gene lost 2 bases, with 9 bases spanning the gap. There are 15 residues in the CDR3. CDR3 residues: CASSIVRSGNQPQHF. The CDR3 coding sequence is TGTGCCAGTAGTATAGTTCGGAGTGGCAATCAGCCCCAGCATTTT. The full variable domain, its missing parts supplied by reference TRBV19 and TRBJ1-5, is DGGITQSPKYLFRKEGQNVTLSCEQNLNHDAMYWYRQDPGQGLRLIYYSQIVNDFQKGDIAEGYSVSREKKESFPLTVTSAQKNPTAFYLCASSIVRSGNQPQHFGDGTRLSIL.

The gene calls are TRBV30 and TRBJ2-3; the match to TRBD2 covers 10 bases. Unmatched junction bases numbered 7, after V lost 1 base and J lost 0 bases. This CDR3 region has 17 residues. Germline-derived CDR1 and CDR2 are GTSNPN and SVGIG (reference sequence). The CDR3 protein is CAWSEPGLASSTDTQYF. DNA of the CDR3: TGTGCCTGGAGTGAACCGGGACTAGCGTCTAGCACAGATACGCAGTATTTT. Based on the CDR3 plus reference TRBV30 and TRBJ2-3, the full variable domain is SQTIHQWPATLVQPVGSPLSLECTVEGTSNPNLYWYRQAAGRGLQLLFYSVGIGQISSEVPQNLSASRPQDRQFILSSKKLLLSDSGFYLCAWSEPGLASSTDTQYFGPGTRLTVL.

The chain uses TRBV6-1 and TRBJ1-5; maybe TRBD1 (5 bases). CDR3 size: 13 residues. Trimming shortened V by 4 bases and J by 9 bases, and 13 bases separated the two germline ends. The germline gives CDR1 MNHNS, CDR2 SASEGT. CDR3 sequence: CASSVDSMGPQHF. CDR3 coding DNA: TGTGCCAGCAGTGTCGACAGCATGGGGCCCCAGCATTTT.

The rearrangement joins TRBV4-2 to TRBJ2-5; 7 positions match TRBD2. The J call could be wrong; TRBJ2-7 is a better fit for the DNA end. The CDR3 contains 14 residues. Germline CDR1 is LGHNA and CDR2 is YNFKEQ. The CDR3 spells CASERGGGGYEQYF. The DNA of the CDR3 is TGTGCCAGCGAGAGGGGCGGGGGAGGTTACGAGCAGTACTTC.

Only a few counts were recorded for this clone. The chain employs TRBV11-2 and TRBJ2-5; D is possibly TRBD2 (5 bases). The germline V and J ends were trimmed by 5 bases and 7 bases, with 14 bases remaining between them. Germline V gene data show CDR1 as SGHAT and CDR2 as FQNNGV. The CDR3 spans 13 residues. The CDR3 sequence: CASSGGLAGTQYF. The CDR3, as DNA: TGTGCCAGCAGCGGCGGACTGGCGGGGACCCAGTACTTC.

The chain has TRBV5-6 and TRBJ1-1; 8 bases fit TRBD1. This CDR3 has 17 amino acids. J lost 0 bases, V lost 2 bases, and 9 bases had no gene match. Germline CDR1 is SGHDT and CDR2 is YYEEEE. Here the CDR3 DNA reads TGTGCCAGCAGCTTCCGTTCCACAGGGGGTATGAACACTGAAGCTTTCTTT. The encoded protein is CASSFRSTGGMNTEAFF.

This rearrangement joins TRBV19 to TRBJ2-1; D might be TRBD2 (5 bases). The CDR3 is made up of 15 amino acids. Trimming removed 6 bases at V and 5 bases at J, with 17 bases between. Germline assignment: CDR1 LNHDA and CDR2 SQIVND (reference sequence). Here the CDR3 DNA reads TGTGCCAGTAGACCGAGCGGAAAAACAGACAATGAGCAGTTCTTC. Encoded protein: CASRPSGKTDNEQFF.

The V and J genes are TRBV28 and TRBJ1-2, with a possible D match to TRBD1 (6 bases). Per the germline V gene, CDR1 is MDHEN and CDR2 is SYDVKM. V lost 7 bases to trimming and J lost 6 bases, with 15 bases between them. The CDR3 is made up of 13 amino acids. CDR3 sequence: CASTYTGSHGYTF. The CDR3 DNA reads TGTGCCAGCACTTATACAGGGAGCCATGGCTACACCTTC.

The chain combines TRBV14 with TRBJ2-7; TRBD1 aligns across 7 bases. The CDR3 spans 15 residues. Trimming removed 7 bases from V and 0 bases from J; junction bases left unmatched: 9. The germline gives CDR1 SGHDN, CDR2 FVKESK. The CDR3 region has the DNA TGTGCCAGCATGAGCTCGGGACAGAGCTCCTACGAGCAGTACTTC. Translation: CASMSSGQSSYEQYF.

This sequence joins TRBV10-2 and TRBJ1-2, with 8 bases lining up with TRBD1. V was pared by 4 bases and J by 4 bases, with 8 bases of the junction left unmatched. This CDR3 spans 15 amino acids. CDR1 and CDR2 (germline): WSHSY, SAAADI. In nucleotides, the CDR3 is TGCGCCAGCAGTGCTCCGGACAGGGCGTCCTATGGCTACACCTTC. Residues: CASSAPDRASYGYTF.

V and J are TRBV19 and TRBJ1-1; D uncertain. Germline V CDR1 and CDR2: LNHDA, SQIVND (reference sequence). V dropped 7 bases and J dropped 4 bases, with 16 bases sitting between them. The CDR3 length is 14 residues. CDR3 in amino acids: CASTLSPRGTEAFF. DNA for the CDR3: TGTGCCAGTACCCTCTCCCCTCGAGGCACTGAAGCTTTCTTT.

In the case of this clone: A read error may account for a junction end that differs from germline. The rearrangement uses TRBV5-1 and TRBJ2-7, with 8 bases fitting TRBD1. In germline, CDR1 is SGHRS, CDR2 YFSETQ. CDR3 length: 14 amino acids. The DNA for the CDR3 is TGCGCCAGCAGCCTTGGAACCCAAGACAGGGGAATTCACTTC. Translation gives CASSLGTQDRGIHF.

The CDR3 region has the DNA TGTGCCAGCAGTCCCCGGACAGGGTCAGGCTACGAGCAGTACTTC. This gives the protein CASSPRTGSGYEQYF. V is TRBV27 and J is TRBJ2-7; 8 bases map to TRBD1. The CDR3 extends over 15 amino acids. Germline V gene sequence: CDR1 MNHEY, CDR2 SMNVEV (reference sequence). The J segment lost 3 bases and the V segment lost 5 bases, leaving 9 bases of the junction unmatched.

This chain uses TRBV6-5 with TRBJ1-5, with D maybe TRBD1 (6 bases). Germline CDR1 is MNHEY and CDR2 is SVGAGI. The V and J ends lost 7 bases and 2 bases respectively, with 9 bases between them. This CDR3 is built from 13 residues. The CDR3 here is CASKGGGNQPQHF. The CDR3 DNA reads as TGTGCCAGCAAAGGGGGAGGCAATCAGCCCCAGCATTTT.

V and J are TRBV4-1 and TRBJ2-3, with a tentative D call TRBD2 (6 bases). Germline assignment: CDR1 MGHRA and CDR2 YSYEKL. The V gene lost 2 bases and the J gene lost 1 base, with 16 bases spanning the gap. The CDR3 is 17 residues long. CDR3 amino acids: CASSQRGVSGGTDTQYF. CDR3 DNA sequence: TGCGCCAGCAGCCAAAGGGGAGTATCGGGGGGCACAGATACGCAGTATTTT.

The genes are TRBV27 and TRBJ2-4; tentatively, D is TRBD2 (7 bases). The germline CDR1 and CDR2 sequences are MNHEY and SMNVEV (reference sequence). Trimming shortened V by 4 bases and J by 8 bases, and 12 bases separated the two germline ends. The CDR3 has 13 residues. Here the CDR3 reads CASSWGGPDIQYF. The DNA for the CDR3 is TGTGCCAGCAGTTGGGGGGGCCCGGACATTCAGTACTTC.